Listed below are T cell receptor beta chains from one sample, sequenced in a study of blood T cell repertoires in COVID-19. Repertoires were generated with immunoSEQ multiplex PCR, while TCRdb's copy carries only in-frame clones and drops some. Of over 200,000 clones listed, about 93% are singletons. The sample consisted of peripheral blood. All receptors come from a man in his sixties with COVID-19, enrolled during active disease. CDR3s include the opening cysteine and the closing phenylalanine or tryptophan. Each record gives: clone size, D gene, J gene, V gene, CDR3 DNA, CDR3 protein. A D gene is named only where the DNA matches it firmly. Part of the rows lack a size; the others show once, few, many or a class for expanded clones.

>NA|NA|TRBJ1-3|TRBV5-1
TGCGCCAGCAGCTTGAGTTCTACAGATGGAAACACCATATATTTT
CASSLSSTDGNTIYF
>NA|NA|TRBJ1-2|TRBV24-1
TGTGCCACCAGTGATCAATCACATAACTATGGCTACACCTTC
CATSDQSHNYGYTF
>NA|NA|TRBJ2-1|TRBV30
TGTGCCTGGAGTGTAGGGGTTAGCTCCTACAATGAGCAGTTCTTC
CAWSVGVSSYNEQFF
>NA|TRBD2|TRBJ2-7|TRBV5-1
TGCGCCAGCGGGGGAACTAGCGGGGGCTACGAGCAGTACTTC
CASGGTSGGYEQYF
>NA|TRBD1|TRBJ2-1|TRBV6-5
TGTGCCAGCAGTTCTTCTAGGACAGGAGAGTGGAATGAGCAGTTCTTC
CASSSSRTGEWNEQFF
>NA|NA|TRBJ2-7|TRBV12-1
TGTGCCAGCAGCTTTGCAGGGGGACTAGCGGGTACCTACGAGCAGTACTTC
CASSFAGGLAGTYEQYF
>NA|TRBD1|TRBJ1-2|TRBV24-1
TGTGCCACCAGTGTCCCGGGACAGACAACACTTGGCTACACCTTC
CATSVPGQTTLGYTF
>NA|NA|TRBJ2-2|TRBV7-2
TGTGCCAGCAGCTTAGCCGCGAACACCGGGGAGCTGTTTTTT
CASSLAANTGELFF
>few|TRBD2|TRBJ2-3|TRBV4-1
TGCGCCAGCAGCCTTCTCGGACTAGCGGCCACAGATACGCAGTATTTT
CASSLLGLAATDTQYF
>NA|NA|TRBJ2-3|TRBV7-3
TGTGCCAGCAGTCCATCCGCGGGTTATGGCACAGATACGCAGTATTTT
CASSPSAGYGTDTQYF